This section outlines one TCR beta chain sequence together with its context. Authors' methods: Counts of nucleated cells, estimated from reference gene primer amplification, were obtained. Data came from immunoSEQ multiplex PCR; TCRdb stores just in-frame clones and leaves some out. That table supplies the V and J calls and clone size; D and trimming were determined from the DNA. The sample includes 55,000 to 60,000 clones, roughly 84% of them seen just once. The data derive from a study of blood T cell repertoires in COVID-19. Study summary: Material from acute and convalescent COVID-19 was sourced from the United States, Italy and Spain. PBMCs, B-cell-depleted T cells, or T cells were the source of the cDNA or gDNA that made up the material.

Trimming took off 2 bases at V and 5 bases at J, with 18 bases between the two ends. This CDR3 has 16 residues. Germline V lookup: CDR1 SGHVS, CDR2 FQNEAQ. The TCR comes from a man between 65 and 85 years old with active COVID-19. The specimen was peripheral blood. The rearrangement joins TRBV7-8 to TRBJ2-5; tentative D call: TRBD2 (5 bases). The DNA of the CDR3 is TGTGCCAGCAGCTTACGCGGGCCTAATCGCGGGGAGACCCAGTACTTC. This codes for CASSLRGPNRGETQYF.